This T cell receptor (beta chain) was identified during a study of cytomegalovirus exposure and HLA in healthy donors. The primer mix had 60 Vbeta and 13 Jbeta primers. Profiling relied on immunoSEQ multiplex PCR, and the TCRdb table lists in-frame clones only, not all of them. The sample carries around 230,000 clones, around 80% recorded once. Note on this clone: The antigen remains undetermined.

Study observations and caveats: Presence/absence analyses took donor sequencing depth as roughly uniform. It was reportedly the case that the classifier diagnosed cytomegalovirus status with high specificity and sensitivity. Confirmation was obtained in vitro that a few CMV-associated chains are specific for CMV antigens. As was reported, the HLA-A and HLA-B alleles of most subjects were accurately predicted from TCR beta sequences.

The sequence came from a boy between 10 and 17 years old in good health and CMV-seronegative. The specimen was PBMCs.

The CDR3 spells CASSLLAPGADGYTF. The CDR3 DNA sequence: TGTGCCAGCAGTTTATTGGCCCCGGGAGCGGATGGCTACACCTTC. The gene calls are TRBV27 and TRBJ1-2; D is unclear. In germline, CDR1 is MNHEY, CDR2 SMNVEV (reference sequence). The CDR3 has 15 residues. V gave up 1 base and J gave up 6 bases, with 15 bases separating them.